This is a list of T cell receptor beta chains from one sample in a study of blood T cell repertoires in COVID-19. TCRdb's copy holds only in-frame clones and misses some; the assay was immunoSEQ multiplex PCR. The profile shows some 150,000 clones, 87% of them singletons. The specimen was peripheral blood. Receptors were obtained from a woman between 45 and 65 years old with acute or convalescent COVID-19. The CDR3 runs from the conserved cysteine through the conserved F or W. The D gene is left open where the match is weak. Rows give clone size only sometimes, using once, few, many, or a class for an expanded clone.

D gene	J gene	clone size	V gene	CDR3 protein	CDR3 DNA
-	TRBJ1-5	-	TRBV6-6	CASRDRSNQPQHF	TGTGCCAGCAGAGACAGGAGCAATCAGCCCCAGCATTTT
TRBD1	TRBJ1-2	-	TRBV30	CATGVGYGYTF	TGTGCCACAGGGGTGGGGTATGGCTACACCTTC
-	TRBJ1-4	-	TRBV19	CASSISSATNEKLFF	TGTGCCAGTAGTATCTCCAGTGCAACTAATGAAAAACTGTTTTTT
-	TRBJ2-7	-	TRBV6-4	CASSDSGCRYEQYF	TGTGCCAGCAGTGACTCGGGCTGCCGCTACGAGCAGTACTTC
TRBD1	TRBJ1-1	once	TRBV10-3	CALDRGQLNTEAFF	TGTGCCCTGGACAGGGGGCAGCTGAACACTGAAGCTTTCTTT
TRBD1	TRBJ2-7	-	TRBV19	CASRGDRGHEQYF	TGTGCCAGTAGGGGGGACAGGGGGCACGAGCAGTACTTC
-	TRBJ1-2	-	TRBV7-6	CASSLDSGGLNYGYTF	TGTGCCAGCAGCTTAGACTCCGGCGGGCTTAACTATGGCTACACCTTC
-	TRBJ2-1	-	TRBV9	CASSVSGGVSEQFF	TGTGCCAGCAGCGTATCTGGCGGGGTAAGTGAGCAGTTCTTC
TRBD1	TRBJ2-7	-	TRBV5-1	CASSWTGGRYEQYF	TGCGCCAGCAGCTGGACAGGGGGTAGGTACGAGCAGTACTTC
TRBD2	TRBJ2-3	-	TRBV27	CASSLVRDYVLSTDTQYF	TGTGCCAGCAGTTTAGTACGGGACTATGTACTTAGCACAGATACGCAGTATTTT
-	TRBJ2-7	once	TRBV3-1/TRBV3-2	CASSQGKGRYEQYF	TGTGCCAGCAGCCAAGGGAAGGGGCGTTACGAGCAGTACTTC
-	TRBJ2-7	few	TRBV5-6	CASSPPSSPEQYF	TGTGCCAGCAGTCCACCCAGTTCCCCCGAGCAGTACTTC
-	TRBJ1-1	-	TRBV5-1	CASSLGREAEAFF	TGCGCCAGCAGCTTGGGCAGGGAGGCTGAAGCTTTCTTT
TRBD1	TRBJ2-7	-	TRBV6-5	CASSRTGVEQYF	TGTGCCAGCAGCCGGACAGGGGTGGAGCAGTACTTC
TRBD1	TRBJ1-2	-	TRBV7-2	CASSLAPQGARGYTF	TGTGCCAGCAGCTTAGCCCCACAGGGGGCGAGGGGCTACACCTTC
TRBD2	TRBJ2-3	-	TRBV6-4	CASSDGGETDTQYF	TGTGCCAGCAGTGACGGGGGGGAGACGGATACGCAGTATTTT
TRBD1	TRBJ2-7	-	TRBV3-1/TRBV3-2	CASSLGQGPYEQYF	TGTGCCAGCAGCCTCGGACAGGGGCCCTACGAGCAGTACTTC
TRBD1	TRBJ2-7	-	TRBV2	CASGTGAYEQYF	TGTGCCAGCGGGACAGGTGCCTACGAGCAGTACTTC
-	TRBJ1-1	-	TRBV28	CASRIGRLTEAFF	TGTGCCAGCAGAATAGGCAGGCTGACTGAAGCTTTCTTT
-	TRBJ1-1	-	TRBV7-9	CASSPSTEAFF	TGTGCCAGCAGCCCCTCGACTGAAGCTTTCTTT
TRBD1	TRBJ1-2	-	TRBV27	CASSIGTGVYGYTF	TGTGCCAGCAGTATAGGGACAGGCGTCTATGGCTACACCTTC
TRBD1	TRBJ2-3	-	TRBV5-5	CASSSTGTQPQYF	TGTGCCAGCAGCTCGACAGGGACACAACCGCAGTATTTT
-	TRBJ1-2	-	TRBV7-9	CASSPSHRQNGYTF	TGTGCCAGCAGCCCTTCACATAGACAGAATGGCTACACCTTC
TRBD1	TRBJ2-7	-	TRBV5-4	CASSLAYGTGVYEQYF	TGTGCCAGCAGCTTGGCATACGGGACAGGGGTCTACGAGCAGTACTTC
TRBD1	TRBJ1-1	-	TRBV4-1	CASNAGGLGNTEAFF	TGCGCCAGCAACGCAGGGGGCTTGGGGAACACTGAAGCTTTCTTT
-	TRBJ2-7	few	TRBV2	CASWDSYYEQYF	TGTGCCAGTTGGGACTCTTACTACGAGCAGTACTTC
TRBD1	TRBJ1-1	-	TRBV19	CASSIGPDRPYLEAEAFF	TGTGCCAGTAGTATAGGGCCGGACAGGCCCTACCTAGAGGCTGAAGCTTTCTTT
TRBD1	TRBJ1-5	-	TRBV5-6	CASSLGDRGHQPQHF	TGTGCCAGCAGCTTGGGGGACAGGGGGCATCAGCCCCAGCATTTT
-	TRBJ2-3	-	TRBV27	CASRPGQRTDTQYF	TGTGCCAGCAGACCCGGACAGCGCACAGATACGCAGTATTTT
-	TRBJ2-3	-	TRBV5-6	CASSLGTTTDTQYF	TGTGCCAGCAGCTTGGGGACAACCACAGATACGCAGTATTTT
-	TRBJ1-2	-	TRBV7-2	CASSLGGPLQANYGYTF	TGTGCCAGCAGCTTAGGGGGCCCATTACAGGCTAACTATGGCTACACCTTC
-	TRBJ2-1	-	TRBV5-8	CASSLWLGGYNEQFF	TGTGCCAGCAGCTTGTGGCTAGGGGGCTACAATGAGCAGTTCTTC
-	TRBJ1-1	-	TRBV28	CASSLRLGRGNTEAFF	TGTGCCAGCAGTTTACGCCTAGGACGGGGGAACACTGAAGCTTTCTTT
-	TRBJ2-1	-	TRBV18	CASSPVWGDNEQFF	TGTGCCAGCTCACCAGTATGGGGGGACAATGAGCAGTTCTTC
-	TRBJ1-6	once	TRBV30	CAWSVADRSPLHF	TGTGCCTGGAGTGTGGCAGATCGATCACCCCTCCACTTT
TRBD2	TRBJ2-7	-	TRBV5-6	CASRRGGRYEQYF	TGTGCCAGCAGGCGGGGGGGCCGGTACGAGCAGTACTTC
TRBD1	TRBJ2-2	-	TRBV10-1	CASSETGGAAGELFF	TGCGCCAGCAGTGAAACAGGGGGCGCGGCCGGGGAGCTGTTTTTT
-	TRBJ2-1	-	TRBV7-3	CASSLVSGDEQFF	TGTGCCAGCAGCTTAGTTAGCGGCGATGAGCAGTTCTTC
-	TRBJ1-5	-	TRBV15	CATSPEARGNQPQHF	TGTGCCACCAGCCCCGAGGCCCGAGGCAATCAGCCCCAGCATTTT
TRBD1	TRBJ1-2	-	TRBV7-9	CASSTLGTELGYTF	TGTGCCAGCAGCACGCTCGGGACAGAATTAGGCTACACCTTC
-	TRBJ1-2	-	TRBV3-1/TRBV3-2	CASSQDQTPYGYTF	TGTGCCAGCAGCCAAGATCAGACTCCCTATGGCTACACCTTC
-	TRBJ2-3	-	TRBV11-2	CASSLYRATSTDTQYF	TGTGCCAGCAGCTTGTACAGGGCCACTAGCACAGATACGCAGTATTTT
-	TRBJ2-3	-	TRBV27	CASISPGVLGDTQYF	TGTGCCAGCATCTCCCCGGGGGTATTGGGAGATACGCAGTATTTT
TRBD2	TRBJ2-2	-	TRBV3-1/TRBV3-2	CASSQRGLATGELFF	TGTGCCAGCAGCCAGAGGGGACTAGCGACCGGGGAGCTGTTTTTT